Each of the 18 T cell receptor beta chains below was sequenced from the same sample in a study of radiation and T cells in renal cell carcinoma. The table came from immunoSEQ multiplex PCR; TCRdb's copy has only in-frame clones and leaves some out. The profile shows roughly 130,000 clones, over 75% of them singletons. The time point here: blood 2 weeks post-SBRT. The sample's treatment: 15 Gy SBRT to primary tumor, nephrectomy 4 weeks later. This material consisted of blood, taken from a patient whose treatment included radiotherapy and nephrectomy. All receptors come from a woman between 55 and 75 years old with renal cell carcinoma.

CDR3 sequence reads: CASSIYFKGGQAINYGYTF. For the CDR3, the DNA is TGTGCCAGTAGTATTTATTTTAAAGGAGGGCAGGCGATTAACTATGGCTACACCTTC. The rearrangement uses TRBV19 and TRBJ1-2; D not certain. Per the germline V gene, CDR1 is LNHDA and CDR2 is SQIVND (reference sequence). CDR3 length: 19 amino acids. V was trimmed by 3 bases and J by 1 base, leaving 24 bases between them.

For the CDR3, the DNA is TGCAGCGTTGGAGGGGGGAACACCGGGGAGCTGTTTTTT. Translation gives CSVGGGNTGELFF. This rearrangement joins TRBV29-1 to TRBJ2-2, with D possibly being TRBD1 (6 bases). V lost 4 bases to trimming and J lost 1 base, with 7 bases between them. The CDR3 has 13 amino acids. CDR1 and CDR2 from the germline V gene are SQVTM and ANQGSEA.

This CDR3 is CATGQGWAGELFF. The CDR3 bases are TGTGCCACCGGACAGGGTTGGGCCGGGGAGCTGTTTTTT. The chain couples TRBV14 to TRBJ2-2, with 8 bases matching TRBD1. The germline V gene has CDR1 SGHDN and CDR2 FVKESK. V was pared by 10 bases and J by 6 bases, with 7 bases of the junction left unmatched. The CDR3 has 13 residues.

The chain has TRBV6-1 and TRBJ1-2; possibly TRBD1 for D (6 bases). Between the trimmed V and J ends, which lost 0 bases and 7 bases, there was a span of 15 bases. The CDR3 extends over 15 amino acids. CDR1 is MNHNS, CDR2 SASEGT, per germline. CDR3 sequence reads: CASSEAPTGLGGYTF. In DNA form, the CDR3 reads TGTGCCAGCAGTGAAGCGCCCACAGGGTTGGGTGGCTACACCTTC.

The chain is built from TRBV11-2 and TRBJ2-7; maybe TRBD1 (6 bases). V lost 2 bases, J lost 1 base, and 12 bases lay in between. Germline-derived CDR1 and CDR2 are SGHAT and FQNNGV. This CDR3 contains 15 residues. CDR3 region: CASSLSRTGSYEQYF. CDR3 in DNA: TGTGCCAGCAGCTTAAGCCGAACAGGGTCCTACGAGCAGTACTTC.

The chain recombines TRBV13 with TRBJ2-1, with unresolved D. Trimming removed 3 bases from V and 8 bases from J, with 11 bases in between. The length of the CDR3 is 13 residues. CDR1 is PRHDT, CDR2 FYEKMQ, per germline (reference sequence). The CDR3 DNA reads TGTGCCAGCAGCTTGAGCCAGCAGTATGAGCAGTTCTTC. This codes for CASSLSQQYEQFF.

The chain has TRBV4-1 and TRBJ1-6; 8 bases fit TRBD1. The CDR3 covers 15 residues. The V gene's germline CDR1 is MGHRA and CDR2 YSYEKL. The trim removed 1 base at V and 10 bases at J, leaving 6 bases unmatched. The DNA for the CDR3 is TGCGCCAGCAGCCAAGTCACAGGGGGGCAGTCACCCCTCCACTTT. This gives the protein CASSQVTGGQSPLHF.

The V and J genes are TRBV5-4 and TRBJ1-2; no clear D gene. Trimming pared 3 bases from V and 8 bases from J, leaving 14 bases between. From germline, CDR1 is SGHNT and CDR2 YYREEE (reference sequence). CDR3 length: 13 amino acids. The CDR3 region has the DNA TGTGCCAGCAGCTCGACCGGATTCTACGGCTACACCTTC. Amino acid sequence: CASSSTGFYGYTF.

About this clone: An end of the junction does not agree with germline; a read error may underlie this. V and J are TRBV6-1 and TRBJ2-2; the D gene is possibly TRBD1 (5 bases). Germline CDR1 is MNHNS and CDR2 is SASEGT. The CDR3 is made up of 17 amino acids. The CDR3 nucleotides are TGTGCCATCAGTGATAGGTCGACAGACCTGAACACCGGGGAGCTGTTTTTT. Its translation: CAISDRSTDLNTGELFF.

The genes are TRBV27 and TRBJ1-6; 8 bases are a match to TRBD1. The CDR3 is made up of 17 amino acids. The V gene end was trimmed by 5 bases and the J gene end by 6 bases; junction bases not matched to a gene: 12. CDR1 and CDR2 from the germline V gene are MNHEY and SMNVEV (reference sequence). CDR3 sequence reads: CASSPVRQGRLNSPLHF. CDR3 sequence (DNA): TGTGCCAGCAGTCCAGTCAGACAGGGGAGACTTAATTCACCCCTCCACTTT.

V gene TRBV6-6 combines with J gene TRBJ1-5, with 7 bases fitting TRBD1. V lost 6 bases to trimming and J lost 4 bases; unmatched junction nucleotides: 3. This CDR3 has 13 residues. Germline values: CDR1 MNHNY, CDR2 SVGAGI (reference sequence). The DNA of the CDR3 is TGTGCCAGCAGCCGACAGGGAAATCAGCCCCAGCATTTT. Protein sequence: CASSRQGNQPQHF.

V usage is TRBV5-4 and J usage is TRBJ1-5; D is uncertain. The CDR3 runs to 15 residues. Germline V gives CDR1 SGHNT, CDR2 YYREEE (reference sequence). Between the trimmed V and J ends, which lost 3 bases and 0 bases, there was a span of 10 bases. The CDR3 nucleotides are TGTGCCAGCAGCTCAGACCCCTATAGCAATCAGCCCCAGCATTTT. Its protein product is CASSSDPYSNQPQHF.

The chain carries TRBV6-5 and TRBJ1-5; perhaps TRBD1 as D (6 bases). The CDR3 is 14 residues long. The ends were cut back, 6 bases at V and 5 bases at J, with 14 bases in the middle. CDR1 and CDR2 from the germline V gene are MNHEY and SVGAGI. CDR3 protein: CASRSTGTHQPQHF. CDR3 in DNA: TGTGCCAGCAGAAGTACAGGGACCCATCAGCCCCAGCATTTT.

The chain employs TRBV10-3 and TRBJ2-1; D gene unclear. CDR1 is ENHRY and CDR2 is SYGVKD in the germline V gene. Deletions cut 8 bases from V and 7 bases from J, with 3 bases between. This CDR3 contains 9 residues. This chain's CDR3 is CAILNEQFF. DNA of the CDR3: TGTGCCATCCTGAATGAGCAGTTCTTC.

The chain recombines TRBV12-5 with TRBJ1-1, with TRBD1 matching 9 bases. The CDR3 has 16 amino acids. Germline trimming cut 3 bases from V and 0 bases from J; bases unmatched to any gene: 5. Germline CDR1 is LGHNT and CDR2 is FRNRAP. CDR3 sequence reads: CASGFRDREMNTEAFF. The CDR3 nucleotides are TGTGCTAGTGGTTTCCGGGACAGGGAGATGAACACTGAAGCTTTCTTT. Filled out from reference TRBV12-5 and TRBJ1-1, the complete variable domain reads DARVTQTPRHKVTEMGQEVTMRCQPILGHNTVFWYRQTMMQGLELLAYFRNRAPLDDSGMPKDRFSAEMPDATLATLKIQPSEPRDSAVYFCASGFRDREMNTEAFFGQGTRLTVV.

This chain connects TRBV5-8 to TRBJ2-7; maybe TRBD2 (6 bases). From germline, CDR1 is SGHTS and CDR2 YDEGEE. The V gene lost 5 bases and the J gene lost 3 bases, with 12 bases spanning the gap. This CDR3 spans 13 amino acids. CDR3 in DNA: TGTGCCAGCAGGGCGGGACCCAACTACGAGCAGTACTTC. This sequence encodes CASRAGPNYEQYF.

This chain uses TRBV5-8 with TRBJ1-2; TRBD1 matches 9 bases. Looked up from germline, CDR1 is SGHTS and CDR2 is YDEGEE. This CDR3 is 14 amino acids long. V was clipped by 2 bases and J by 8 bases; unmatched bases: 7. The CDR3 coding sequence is TGTGCCAGCAGCTTTTTACAGGGGGCGGAAGGCTACACCTTC. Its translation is CASSFLQGAEGYTF.

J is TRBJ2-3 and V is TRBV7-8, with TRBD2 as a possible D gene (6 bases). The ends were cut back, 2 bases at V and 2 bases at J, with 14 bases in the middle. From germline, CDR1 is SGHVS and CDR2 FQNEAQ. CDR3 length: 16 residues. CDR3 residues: CASSLPTSGLTDTQYF. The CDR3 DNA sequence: TGTGCCAGCAGCTTACCCACCAGCGGGCTCACAGATACGCAGTATTTT.